This entry lists 25 T cell receptor beta chains sequenced from one sample in a study of shared clonotypes between healthy human individuals. Generated by immunoSEQ multiplex PCR, the TCRdb table keeps only in-frame clones and is missing some. This sample yields 2.5 million or so clones, of which around nine tenths are seen a single time; roughly 0.14% belongs to the top ten. The sequenced material came from naive CD4+ T cells sorted from blood. As to subset: CD45RA+ positively selected. These receptors came from a man aged 18 to 30 in good health.

The chain is built from TRBV6-1 and TRBJ2-4; the D gene could be TRBD1 or TRBD2 (5 bases each). Germline CDR1 and CDR2: MNHNS and SASEGT. The ends were cut back, 1 base at V and 7 bases at J, with 8 bases in the middle. CDR3 length equals 13 residues. CDR3 nucleotides: TGTGCCAGCAGTGAAGGCAGGGAGAACATTCAGTACTTC. It specifies CASSEGRENIQYF.

The CDR3 DNA reads TGTGCCAGCAGCACCCCACAGGGAGGCACCGGGGAGCTGTTTTTT. Translating it yields CASSTPQGGTGELFF. The chain uses TRBV13 and TRBJ2-2, with D possibly called TRBD1 or TRBD2 (6 bases each). Germline V gene sequence: CDR1 PRHDT, CDR2 FYEKMQ (reference sequence). This CDR3 region has 15 residues. V lost 5 bases and J 4 bases, leaving 14 bases between the germline ends.

The chain couples TRBV27 to TRBJ2-1, with 10 bases that match TRBD1. The V gene's germline CDR1 is MNHEY and CDR2 SMNVEV (reference sequence). The junction had 8 bases not matched to a gene; V was cut back by 5 bases and J by 7 bases. The CDR3 runs to 15 residues. The CDR3 DNA is TGTGCCAGCAGTCCAGGGACAGGGGTGTATAATGAGCAGTTCTTC. Translating it yields CASSPGTGVYNEQFF.

The V gene is TRBV7-8, the J gene TRBJ1-3, with 7 positions matching TRBD1. The ends lost 6 bases at V and 0 bases at J; junction bases unmatched: 8. This CDR3 comprises 16 residues. The V gene's germline CDR1 is SGHVS and CDR2 FQNEAQ. The CDR3 reads CASSAAGGNSGNTIYF. The CDR3 coding sequence is TGTGCCAGCAGTGCAGCAGGGGGTAACTCTGGAAACACCATATATTTT.

V is TRBV6-6 and J is TRBJ1-4, with TRBD1 identical over 7 bases. CDR3 length: 13 amino acids. J lost 8 bases, V lost 6 bases, and 6 bases had no gene match. The germline CDR1 and CDR2 sequences are MNHNY and SVGAGI (reference sequence). This chain's CDR3 is CASRTGFLEKLFF. The DNA of the CDR3 is TGTGCCAGCAGGACAGGGTTTTTGGAAAAACTGTTTTTT.

J is TRBJ2-1 and V is TRBV21-1; no check of the table's D call, TRBD1, against the DNA was made. TRBV21-1 is a pseudogene. The CDR3 is made up of 14 amino acids. The CDR3 region is CASSKDRSYNEQFF. The CDR3, as DNA: TGTGCCAGCAGCAAGGACAGAAGCTACAATGAGCAGTTCTTC.

This chain uses TRBV30 with TRBJ2-2; D not certain. V was cut by 2 bases and J by 7 bases, with 5 bases left in between. The CDR3 is made up of 11 amino acids. Germline CDR1 reads GTSNPN; CDR2 reads SVGIG (reference sequence). The CDR3 DNA reads as TGTGCCTGGAGTCATATCGGGGAGCTGTTTTTT. This encodes CAWSHIGELFF. The entire variable domain, with the rest obtained from reference TRBV30 and TRBJ2-2, is as follows: SQTIHQWPATLVQPVGSPLSLECTVEGTSNPNLYWYRQAAGRGLQLLFYSVGIGQISSEVPQNLSASRPQDRQFILSSKKLLLSDSGFYLCAWSHIGELFFGEGSRLTVL.

This chain links TRBV6-5 with TRBJ1-2, with D maybe TRBD1 (5 bases). The CDR3 spans 15 residues. Germline CDR1 and CDR2: MNHEY and SVGAGI. V gave up 5 bases and J gave up 7 bases, with 20 bases separating them. CDR3: CASSTPRGGGSGYTF. The CDR3 nucleotides are TGTGCCAGCAGTACCCCCCGCGGGGGAGGGAGTGGCTACACCTTC.

The V and J genes are TRBV4-1 and TRBJ1-2, with 9 bases identical to TRBD1. V was pared by 4 bases and J by 5 bases, with 5 bases of the junction left unmatched. Germline lookup yields CDR1 MGHRA and CDR2 YSYEKL. The CDR3 loop spans 14 amino acids. CDR3 amino acids: CASSRRQGEYGYTF. The CDR3, as DNA: TGCGCCAGCAGCCGCCGACAGGGGGAGTATGGCTACACCTTC.

This chain uses TRBV11-3 with TRBJ2-7; D remains ambiguous. The ends were cut back, 5 bases at V and 5 bases at J, with 13 bases in the middle. Germline values: CDR1 SGHNT, CDR2 YENEEA. CDR3 size: 13 residues. CDR3 sequence: CASSPLEGNEQYF. CDR3 DNA: TGTGCCAGCAGCCCGTTGGAAGGGAACGAGCAGTACTTC.

The chain uses TRBV5-8 and TRBJ1-4; D is ambiguous. Deletions cut 4 bases from V and 7 bases from J, with 20 bases between. The germline CDR1 and CDR2 sequences are SGHTS and YDEGEE. This CDR3 contains 16 residues. The CDR3 DNA reads TGTGCCAGCAGCCTGTATGGACGGCCGCCTACTGAAAAACTGTTTTTT. Its protein product is CASSLYGRPPTEKLFF.

This sequence joins TRBV5-6 and TRBJ2-7, with 13 bases that match TRBD2. CDR1 and CDR2 (germline): SGHDT, YYEEEE. V was pared by 7 bases and J by 6 bases, with 7 bases of the junction left unmatched. The CDR3 extends over 14 amino acids. The CDR3 sequence is CASSFGTSGTEQYF. DNA of the CDR3: TGTGCCAGCTCCTTTGGGACTAGCGGGACCGAGCAGTACTTC.

The rearrangement links TRBV7-2 to TRBJ1-2; the D is unclear. The germline V gene encodes CDR1 SGHTA and CDR2 FQGNSA. V lost 0 bases and J lost 8, with 13 bases in between. The CDR3 covers 14 residues. The CDR3 coding sequence is TGTGCCAGCAGCTTAGCCCCCGGGGTCGGGGGCTACACCTTC. It is translated as CASSLAPGVGGYTF.

This clone was observed a single time. The V call is TRBV19, the J call TRBJ2-7, with D possibly being TRBD2 (5 bases). Germline V gives CDR1 LNHDA, CDR2 SQIVND (reference sequence). This CDR3 spans 16 amino acids. V lost 7 bases and J lost 1, with 20 bases in between. CDR3 DNA sequence: TGTGCCAGTACCCCGCCCCCCCGGGGAAGGTCCTACGAGCAGTACTTC. Translating gives CASTPPPRGRSYEQYF.

V usage is TRBV18 and J usage is TRBJ2-4; 7 bases map to TRBD2. The CDR3 extends over 14 amino acids. In germline, CDR1 is KGHSH, CDR2 LQKENI. Trimming cost V 3 bases and J 8 bases; bases outside gene matches: 7. The CDR3 nucleotides read TGTGCCAGCTCACCGGCCAGCGGGACCGACATTCAGTACTTC. It codes for CASSPASGTDIQYF.

V and J are TRBV4-2 and TRBJ2-7, with TRBD2 identical over 8 bases. The CDR3 runs to 17 residues. Trimming cost V 2 bases and J 7 bases; bases outside gene matches: 16. Germline CDR1 is LGHNA and CDR2 is YNFKEQ. The CDR3 region is CASSQPGYAGGRTEQYF. The CDR3 nucleotides read TGTGCCAGCAGCCAACCTGGTTACGCGGGGGGCCGAACGGAGCAGTACTTC.

The chain carries TRBV5-4 and TRBJ2-3, with 14 bases lining up with TRBD2. This CDR3 spans 16 amino acids. V shed 5 bases, J shed 6 bases, and the junction held 8 bases outside the gene matches. Per the germline V gene, CDR1 is SGHNT and CDR2 is YYREEE (reference sequence). In nucleotides, the CDR3 is TGTGCCAGCAGTGAGGGACTAGCGGGGGTTACTGATACGCAGTATTTT. This codes for CASSEGLAGVTDTQYF. The full variable domain, with the rest looked up from reference TRBV5-4 and TRBJ2-3, is ETGVTQSPTHLIKTRGQQVTLRCSSQSGHNTVSWYQQALGQGPQFIFQYYREEENGRGNFPPRFSGLQFPNYSSELNVNALELDDSALYLCASSEGLAGVTDTQYFGPGTRLTVL.

This clone was recorded once. V is TRBV4-1 and J is TRBJ2-3, with TRBD2 matching 12 bases. There are 17 residues in the CDR3. From germline, CDR1 is MGHRA and CDR2 YSYEKL. The V and J ends lost 2 bases and 1 base, in that order; junction bases with no gene match: 4. The chain's CDR3 is CASSQTPSGGGTDTQYF. The DNA of the CDR3 is TGCGCCAGCAGCCAAACGCCTAGCGGGGGGGGCACAGATACGCAGTATTTT.

The chain recombines TRBV2 with TRBJ2-7; 7 bases match TRBD1. V dropped 8 bases and J dropped 3; count of bases not matched to a gene: 4. The germline gives CDR1 SNHLY, CDR2 FYNNEI. CDR3 length: 12 residues. CDR3 DNA: TGTGCCAGCGGGGGACAGAACTACGAGCAGTACTTC. It encodes CASGGQNYEQYF.

The chain combines TRBV5-1 with TRBJ2-7; 11 bases map to TRBD1. Germline lookup yields CDR1 SGHRS and CDR2 YFSETQ. V was pared by 5 bases and J by 5 bases, with 9 bases of the junction left unmatched. CDR3 length: 15 amino acids. The CDR3: CASSPDGTGGNEQYF. DNA for the CDR3: TGCGCCAGCAGTCCTGACGGGACAGGGGGAAACGAGCAGTACTTC.

The chain is built from TRBV27 and TRBJ2-2; 8 nucleotides line up with TRBD1. The ends lost 6 bases at V and 7 bases at J; junction bases unmatched: 7. The CDR3 contains 14 residues. Per germline, CDR1 MNHEY and CDR2 SMNVEV (reference sequence). This CDR3 is CASRYRGVVGELFF. CDR3 nucleotide sequence: TGTGCCAGCAGGTACAGGGGGGTGGTCGGGGAGCTGTTTTTT.

This rearrangement joins TRBV19 to TRBJ2-1, with unresolved D. This CDR3 is 13 amino acids long. Germline V gene lookup returns CDR1 LNHDA and CDR2 SQIVND (reference sequence). Trimming removed 6 bases from V and 10 bases from J, with 16 bases in between. The CDR3 nucleotides are TGTGCCAGTAGCAAGGGCACGCTAGGGGAGCAGTTCTTC. Protein sequence: CASSKGTLGEQFF. Supplemented by reference TRBV19 and TRBJ2-1, the full variable domain reads DGGITQSPKYLFRKEGQNVTLSCEQNLNHDAMYWYRQDPGQGLRLIYYSQIVNDFQKGDIAEGYSVSREKKESFPLTVTSAQKNPTAFYLCASSKGTLGEQFFGPGTRLTVL.

The rearrangement uses TRBV6-5 and TRBJ2-2, with TRBD2 matching over 7 bases. The germline V gene encodes CDR1 MNHEY and CDR2 SVGAGI. J gave up 6 bases and V 0 bases, and 4 bases lay outside the gene matches. The CDR3 covers 15 residues. The CDR3 is CASSYSAGAAGELFF. CDR3 in DNA: TGTGCCAGCAGTTACTCGGCGGGAGCGGCCGGGGAGCTGTTTTTT.

The chain's CDR3 is CASSSTGSSYNSPLHF. DNA for the CDR3: TGTGCCAGTAGTTCTACAGGTTCTTCCTATAATTCACCCCTCCACTTT. The chain is built from TRBV19 and TRBJ1-6, with D perhaps TRBD1 (5 bases). CDR3 length: 16 amino acids. Germline V lookup: CDR1 LNHDA, CDR2 SQIVND (reference sequence). V was trimmed by 5 bases and J by 1 base, leaving 12 bases between them.

This clone was seen a single time. The gene calls are TRBV6-1 and TRBJ1-3; D is undetermined. Per the germline V gene, CDR1 is MNHNS and CDR2 is SASEGT. CDR3 size: 15 residues. Between the trimmed V and J ends, which lost 6 bases and 0 bases, there was a span of 12 bases. CDR3 in amino acids: CASSADGSSGNTIYF. Here the CDR3 DNA reads TGTGCCAGCAGCGCCGACGGGAGCTCTGGAAACACCATATATTTT.